The 3 T cell receptor beta chains below were found in one sample sequenced in a study of T cell responses to AZD1222 COVID-19 vaccine. Produced via immunoSEQ multiplex PCR; TCRdb's table is partial and in-frame only. The table lists about 97,000 clones, more than 70% of them singletons, with 2.5% to 3.5% in the top ten. Sample: peripheral blood, taken on day 0 of AZD1222 vaccination. The receptors stem from an adult in good health.

This clone was found once. J is TRBJ1-2 and V is TRBV10-2; 7 positions match TRBD1. The CDR3 length is 13 residues. Trimming cost V 6 bases and J 5 bases; bases outside gene matches: 6. CDR1 WSHSY and CDR2 SAAADI come from the germline V gene. Written as DNA, the CDR3 is TGCGCCAGCAGAGGAGGGACAGATTATGGCTACACCTTC. Residues: CASRGGTDYGYTF.

The V gene is TRBV7-9, the J gene TRBJ2-7; no clear D. Looked up from germline, CDR1 is SEHNR and CDR2 is FQNEAQ (reference sequence). This CDR3 region has 10 residues. The V and J ends lost 5 bases and 4 bases respectively, with 3 bases between them. The CDR3 DNA follows: TGTGCCAGCAGCGGATACGAGCAGTACTTC. Encoded protein: CASSGYEQYF.

This sequence joins TRBV2 and TRBJ1-1; unclear D gene. Germline V gene sequence: CDR1 SNHLY, CDR2 FYNNEI. Trimming removed 6 bases at V and 7 bases at J, with 6 bases between. The CDR3 runs 10 residues. This chain's CDR3 is CASSGVEAFF. DNA of the CDR3: TGTGCCAGCAGCGGGGTTGAAGCTTTCTTT.